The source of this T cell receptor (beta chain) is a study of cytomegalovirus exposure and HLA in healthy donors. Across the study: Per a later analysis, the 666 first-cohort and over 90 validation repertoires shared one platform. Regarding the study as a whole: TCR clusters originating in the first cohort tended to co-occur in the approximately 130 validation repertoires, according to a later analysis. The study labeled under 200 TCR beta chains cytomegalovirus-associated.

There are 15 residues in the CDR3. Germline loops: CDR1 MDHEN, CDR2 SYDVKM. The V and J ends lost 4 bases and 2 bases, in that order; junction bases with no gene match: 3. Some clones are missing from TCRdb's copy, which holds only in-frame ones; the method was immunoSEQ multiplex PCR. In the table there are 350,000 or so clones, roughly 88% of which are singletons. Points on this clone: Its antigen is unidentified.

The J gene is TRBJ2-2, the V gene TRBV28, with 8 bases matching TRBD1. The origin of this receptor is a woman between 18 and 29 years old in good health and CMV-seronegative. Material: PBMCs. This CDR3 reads CASSYQGANTGELFF. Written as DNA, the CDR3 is TGTGCCAGCAGTTACCAGGGGGCTAACACCGGGGAGCTGTTTTTT.